The 7 T cell receptor beta chains below were found in one sample sequenced in a study of Graves' ophthalmopathy and Graves' hyperthyroidism. TCR beta CDR3 regions were amplified from RNA transcripts. The first-round RT-PCR employed HTBI primers together with the Qiagen OneStep RT-PCR kit. A multiplex PCR was then performed as the second round. TCRdb re-called the multiplex PCR reads through MiXCR, storing one row per CDR3 protein. The sample lists about 640,000 distinct CDR3 sequences, 35% to 50% occurring once. The sequencing sample was made of peripheral blood. Source of these receptors: an adult man with Graves' ophthalmopathy.

V and J are TRBV29-1 and TRBJ1-1; a weak D match, TRBD1 (5 bases). Germline V lookup: CDR1 SQVTM, CDR2 ANQGSEA. V lost 8 bases, J lost 4 bases, and 17 bases lay in between. CDR3 length equals 13 residues. The CDR3 is CSLAPGAVTEAFF. The CDR3 DNA sequence: TGCAGCTTGGCCCCCGGGGCGGTCACTGAAGCTTTCTTT.

This clonotype appeared many times. The V gene is TRBV7-3, the J gene TRBJ2-5; no clear D gene. The germline V gene has CDR1 SGHTA and CDR2 FQGTGA. CDR3 size: 13 residues. Trimming took off 6 bases at V and 2 bases at J, with 10 bases between the two ends. CDR3 sequence reads: CASSRSDQETQYF. CDR3 nucleotides: TGTGCCAGCAGTAGATCTGATCAAGAGACCCAGTACTTC.

The CDR3: CASSGAGGLGAQHF. The CDR3 region has the DNA TGTGCCAGTAGTGGGGCAGGGGGGTTGGGGGCCCAGCATTTT. The chain recombines TRBV19 with TRBJ1-5; 7 bases align to TRBD1. The germline V gene encodes CDR1 LNHDA and CDR2 SQIVND (reference sequence). This CDR3 has 14 amino acids. V gave up 5 bases and J gave up 11 bases; unmatched junction bases: 12.

This clonotype was counted at least ten times. The chain joins TRBV9 to TRBJ2-6; D gene unclear. The CDR3 is made up of 14 amino acids. The V and J ends lost 1 base and 4 bases respectively, with 6 bases between them. Germline-derived CDR1 and CDR2 are SGDLS and YYNGEE. The CDR3 nucleotides read TGTGCCAGCAGCGTAATAGACGGGGCCAACGTCCTGACTTTC. Its protein is CASSVIDGANVLTF.

At least ten counts were recorded for this clonotype. This sequence joins TRBV7-8 and TRBJ1-1; 8 positions match TRBD1. Germline V gene data show CDR1 as SGHVS and CDR2 as FQNEAQ. V gave up 1 base and J gave up 4 bases; unmatched junction bases: 2. This CDR3 has 14 residues. The CDR3 sequence: CASSLVTGGTEAFF. The CDR3 DNA reads as TGTGCCAGCAGCTTAGTTACAGGGGGCACTGAAGCTTTCTTT.

V gene TRBV29-1 combines with J gene TRBJ1-2, with D possibly TRBD1 on 6 matching bases. Trimming stripped 8 bases from V and 5 bases from J, with 12 bases between. This CDR3 has 11 amino acids. The germline gives CDR1 SQVTM, CDR2 ANQGSEA. CDR3 loop: CSSQTGYGYTF. The CDR3 nucleotides read TGCAGCAGTCAGACAGGATATGGCTACACCTTC.

This chain joins TRBV19 and TRBJ2-3, with TRBD2 matching 8 bases. CDR1 is LNHDA and CDR2 is SQIVND in the germline V gene (reference sequence). The CDR3 runs to 16 residues. With V trimmed by 5 bases and J by 1 base, 8 bases remained unmatched. CDR3 DNA: TGTGCCAGTAGTGAGACTAGCGCCCTAGGCACAGATACGCAGTATTTT. Protein: CASSETSALGTDTQYF.